The source of this TCR beta chain is a study of T cell responses to AZD1222 COVID-19 vaccine. Trimming shortened V by 1 base and J by 6 bases, and 19 bases separated the two germline ends. Germline CDR1 and CDR2: LNHNV and YYDKDF (reference sequence). This CDR3 comprises 17 residues. TCRdb's copy holds only in-frame clones and misses some; the assay was immunoSEQ multiplex PCR. The profile shows about 170,000 clones, over 85% of them singletons. The sequencing here drew on peripheral blood, taken on day 0 of AZD1222 vaccination. The chain employs TRBV15 and TRBJ1-5; D not resolved. This clonotype was sampled from an adult in good health. The CDR3 reads CATSRVLALEVTQPQHF. The DNA for the CDR3 is TGTGCCACCAGCAGAGTTCTGGCCCTAGAAGTGACTCAGCCCCAGCATTTT.